This is a list of T cell receptor beta chains from one sample in a study of T cells in Graves' hyperthyroidism and ophthalmopathy. TCRdb re-called the multiplex PCR reads with MiXCR, one entry per CDR3 protein. The table has 130,000 or so distinct CDR3 sequences, 22% seen once. The material sequenced was blood. These receptors were taken from a woman between 45 and 65 years old with Graves' hyperthyroidism that later progressed to Graves' ophthalmopathy. Each CDR3 is given without its conserved first and last residue. Each record gives: D gene, V gene, J gene, CDR3 protein. D genes are given only for firm matches.

D: TRBD2; V: TRBV9; J: TRBJ2-5; CDR3: ASSVVGTSGNQETQY
D: .; V: TRBV29-1; J: TRBJ1-1; CDR3: SVVGNTEAF
D: .; V: TRBV14; J: TRBJ2-1; CDR3: ASSQAGNEQF
D: TRBD1; V: TRBV20-1; J: TRBJ2-1; CDR3: SARKQGVGNEQF
D: .; V: TRBV5-1; J: TRBJ2-2; CDR3: ASRTTAAGELF
D: .; V: TRBV20-1; J: TRBJ1-1; CDR3: SATADPSSQAF
D: .; V: TRBV6-5; J: TRBJ1-3; CDR3: ASSSLGTENTIY
D: .; V: TRBV20-1; J: TRBJ2-7; CDR3: SAKPNRSPAYEQY
D: .; V: TRBV29-1; J: TRBJ1-1; CDR3: SVVGLNMNTEAF
D: TRBD2; V: TRBV11-3; J: TRBJ2-2; CDR3: ASSKLAGGTGELF
D: .; V: TRBV2; J: TRBJ1-5; CDR3: ASSAGQFISNQPQH
D: .; V: TRBV2; J: TRBJ2-1; CDR3: ASASVGGYNEQF
D: .; V: TRBV11-2; J: TRBJ2-7; CDR3: ASSSGFHEQY
D: TRBD1; V: TRBV12-3/TRBV12-4; J: TRBJ2-7; CDR3: ASRLGTGSSYEQY
D: TRBD1; V: TRBV6-1; J: TRBJ1-4; CDR3: ASSSRTGTEKLF
D: .; V: TRBV19; J: TRBJ2-5; CDR3: ASSTQVRETQY
D: .; V: TRBV5-1; J: TRBJ2-1; CDR3: ASSPWGQGYNEQF
D: TRBD1; V: TRBV6-2/TRBV6-3; J: TRBJ2-3; CDR3: ASSYPLLDRVGDTQY
D: .; V: TRBV4-1; J: TRBJ2-1; CDR3: ASSQVLRGEGEQF
D: .; V: TRBV6-1; J: TRBJ2-3; CDR3: AVLGSSTDTQY
D: TRBD1; V: TRBV28; J: TRBJ2-7; CDR3: ASRPTGAHEQY
D: .; V: TRBV28; J: TRBJ1-3; CDR3: ASSLSPLGVGGSGNTIY
D: TRBD1; V: TRBV28; J: TRBJ1-5; CDR3: ASSPGQADNQPQH
D: .; V: TRBV19; J: TRBJ1-1; CDR3: ASSFNTGNTEAF
D: .; V: TRBV10-3; J: TRBJ2-3; CDR3: AISGPKAGSGGTDTQY
D: TRBD2; V: TRBV7-9; J: TRBJ2-7; CDR3: ASTPGLVESEQY
D: .; V: TRBV19; J: TRBJ1-5; CDR3: ASSLNDKAVNQPQH
D: TRBD1; V: TRBV5-6; J: TRBJ2-2; CDR3: ASSPTGGAAGELF
D: .; V: TRBV7-9; J: TRBJ2-1; CDR3: ASSLTGGTYNEQF
D: TRBD2; V: TRBV28; J: TRBJ2-1; CDR3: ASSPGTSGVEQF
D: .; V: TRBV30; J: TRBJ2-1; CDR3: AWSVSYNEQF
D: TRBD2; V: TRBV20-1; J: TRBJ2-7; CDR3: SAMNAAGASYEQY
D: TRBD1; V: TRBV3-1; J: TRBJ2-7; CDR3: ASSHQGGANEQY
D: .; V: TRBV10-3; J: TRBJ2-1; CDR3: AISERAVPNEQF
D: TRBD1; V: TRBV10-3; J: TRBJ1-2; CDR3: AISGRQGVRNGYT
D: TRBD2; V: TRBV28; J: TRBJ2-7; CDR3: ASSLSWEGSYEQY
D: TRBD2; V: TRBV20-1; J: TRBJ2-7; CDR3: SARTHSRRGGFYEQY
D: TRBD2; V: TRBV30; J: TRBJ2-2; CDR3: AWSTSGNTGELF
D: TRBD1; V: TRBV9; J: TRBJ1-2; CDR3: ASSVETGGANYGYT
D: .; V: TRBV29-1; J: TRBJ1-1; CDR3: SVRPSGGWNTEAF
D: TRBD1; V: TRBV2; J: TRBJ2-2; CDR3: ASRMTGSNTGELF